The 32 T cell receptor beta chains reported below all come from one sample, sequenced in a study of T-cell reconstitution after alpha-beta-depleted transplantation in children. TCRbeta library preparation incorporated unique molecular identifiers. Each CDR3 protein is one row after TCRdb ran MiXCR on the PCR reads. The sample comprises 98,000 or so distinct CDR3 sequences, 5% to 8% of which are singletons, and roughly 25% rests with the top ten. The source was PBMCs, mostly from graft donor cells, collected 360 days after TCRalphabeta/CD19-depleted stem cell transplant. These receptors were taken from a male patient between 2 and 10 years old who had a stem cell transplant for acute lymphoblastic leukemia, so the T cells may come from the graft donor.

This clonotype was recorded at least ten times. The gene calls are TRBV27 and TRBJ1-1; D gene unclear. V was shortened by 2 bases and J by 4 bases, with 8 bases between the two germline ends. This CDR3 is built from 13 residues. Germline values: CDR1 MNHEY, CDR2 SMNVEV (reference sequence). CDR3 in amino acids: CASSLGGSTEAFF. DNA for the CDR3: TGTGCCAGCAGTTTAGGAGGGAGCACTGAAGCTTTCTTT.

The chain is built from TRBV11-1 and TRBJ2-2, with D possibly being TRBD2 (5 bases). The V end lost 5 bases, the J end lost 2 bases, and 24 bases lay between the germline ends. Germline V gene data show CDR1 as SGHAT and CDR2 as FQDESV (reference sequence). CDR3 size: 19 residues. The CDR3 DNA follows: TGTGCCAGCAGCCTTATGGCCCCTCCGGGCGGGTACAACACCGGGGAGCTGTTTTTT. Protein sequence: CASSLMAPPGGYNTGELFF.

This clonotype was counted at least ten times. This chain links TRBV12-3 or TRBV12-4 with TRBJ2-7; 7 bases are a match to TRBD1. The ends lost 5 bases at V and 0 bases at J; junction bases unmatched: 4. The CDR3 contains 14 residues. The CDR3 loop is CASSIWDSSYEQYF. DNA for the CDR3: TGTGCCAGCAGTATATGGGACAGCTCCTACGAGCAGTACTTC.

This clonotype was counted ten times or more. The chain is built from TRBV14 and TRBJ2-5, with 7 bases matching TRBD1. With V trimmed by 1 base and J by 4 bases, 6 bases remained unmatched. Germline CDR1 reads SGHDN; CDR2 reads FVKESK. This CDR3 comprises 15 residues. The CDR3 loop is CASSQGTGAGETQYF. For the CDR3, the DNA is TGTGCCAGCAGCCAAGGTACAGGGGCCGGAGAGACCCAGTACTTC.

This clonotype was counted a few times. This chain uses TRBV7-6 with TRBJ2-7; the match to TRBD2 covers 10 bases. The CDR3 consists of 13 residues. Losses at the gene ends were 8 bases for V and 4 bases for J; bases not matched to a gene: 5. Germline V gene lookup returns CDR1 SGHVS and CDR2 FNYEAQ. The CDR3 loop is CASGASGSYEQYF. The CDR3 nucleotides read TGTGCCAGCGGGGCTAGCGGGAGTTACGAGCAGTACTTC.

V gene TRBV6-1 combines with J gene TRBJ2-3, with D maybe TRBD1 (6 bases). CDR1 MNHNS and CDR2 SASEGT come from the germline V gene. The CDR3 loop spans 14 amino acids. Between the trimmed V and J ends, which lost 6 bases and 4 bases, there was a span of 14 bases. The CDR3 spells CASSLGDTADTQYF. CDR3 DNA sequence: TGTGCCAGCAGCCTGGGGGACACGGCAGATACGCAGTATTTT.

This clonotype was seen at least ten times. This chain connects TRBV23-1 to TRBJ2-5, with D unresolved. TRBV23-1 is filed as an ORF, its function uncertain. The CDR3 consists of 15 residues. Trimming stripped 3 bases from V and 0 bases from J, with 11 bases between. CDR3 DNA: TGCGCCAGCAGTCAGGCACAAGAACACCAAGAGACCCAGTACTTC. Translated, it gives CASSQAQEHQETQYF.

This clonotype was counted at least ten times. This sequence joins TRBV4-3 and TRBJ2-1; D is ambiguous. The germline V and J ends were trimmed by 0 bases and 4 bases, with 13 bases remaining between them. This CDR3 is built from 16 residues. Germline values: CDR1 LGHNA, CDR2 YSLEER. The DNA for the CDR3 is TGCGCCAGCAGCCAAGATAGCCTACTTCGTTACAATGAGCAGTTCTTC. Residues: CASSQDSLLRYNEQFF.

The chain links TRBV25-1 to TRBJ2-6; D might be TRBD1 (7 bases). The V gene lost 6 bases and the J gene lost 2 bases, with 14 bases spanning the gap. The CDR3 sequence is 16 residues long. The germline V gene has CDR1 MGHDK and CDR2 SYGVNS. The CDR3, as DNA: TGTGCCAGCAGATTAGGAGGGGGCGCTGGGGCCAACGTCCTGACTTTC. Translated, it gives CASRLGGGAGANVLTF.

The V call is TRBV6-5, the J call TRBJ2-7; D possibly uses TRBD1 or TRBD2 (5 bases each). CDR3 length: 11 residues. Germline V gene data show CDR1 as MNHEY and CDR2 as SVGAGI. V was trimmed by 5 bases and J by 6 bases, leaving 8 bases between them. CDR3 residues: CASSPGAEQYF. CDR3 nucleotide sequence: TGTGCCAGCAGTCCCGGGGCCGAGCAGTACTTC.

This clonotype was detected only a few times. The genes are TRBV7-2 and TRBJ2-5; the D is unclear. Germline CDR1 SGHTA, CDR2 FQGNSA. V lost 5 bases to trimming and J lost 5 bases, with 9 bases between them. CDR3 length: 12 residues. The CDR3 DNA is TGTGCCAGCAGCCTTAGCCTGGAGACCCAGTACTTC. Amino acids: CASSLSLETQYF.

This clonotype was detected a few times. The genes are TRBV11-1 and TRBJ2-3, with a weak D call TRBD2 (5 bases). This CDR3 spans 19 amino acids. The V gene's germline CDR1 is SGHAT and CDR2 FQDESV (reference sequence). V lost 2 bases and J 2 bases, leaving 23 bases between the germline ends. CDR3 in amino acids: CASSLRLQRPKRYTDTQYF. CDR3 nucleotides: TGTGCCAGCAGCTTAAGGCTGCAACGACCCAAGCGGTACACAGATACGCAGTATTTT.

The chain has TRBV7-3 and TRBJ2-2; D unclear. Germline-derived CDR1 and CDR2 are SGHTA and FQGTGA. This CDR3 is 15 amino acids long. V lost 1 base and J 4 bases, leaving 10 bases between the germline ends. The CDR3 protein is CASSLRDRGTGELFF. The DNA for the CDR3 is TGTGCCAGCAGCTTAAGGGATAGAGGCACCGGGGAGCTGTTTTTT.

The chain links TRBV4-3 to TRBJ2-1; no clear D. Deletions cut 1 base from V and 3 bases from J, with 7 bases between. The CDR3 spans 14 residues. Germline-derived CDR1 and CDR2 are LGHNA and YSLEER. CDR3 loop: CASSQGHLYNEQFF. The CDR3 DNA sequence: TGCGCCAGCAGCCAAGGACACCTCTACAATGAGCAGTTCTTC.

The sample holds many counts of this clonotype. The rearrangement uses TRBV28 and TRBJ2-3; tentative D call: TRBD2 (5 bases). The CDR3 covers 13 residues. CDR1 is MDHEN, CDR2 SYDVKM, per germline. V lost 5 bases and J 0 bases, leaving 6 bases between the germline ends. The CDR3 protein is CASSRTSTDTQYF. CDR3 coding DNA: TGTGCCAGCAGTCGGACTAGCACAGATACGCAGTATTTT.

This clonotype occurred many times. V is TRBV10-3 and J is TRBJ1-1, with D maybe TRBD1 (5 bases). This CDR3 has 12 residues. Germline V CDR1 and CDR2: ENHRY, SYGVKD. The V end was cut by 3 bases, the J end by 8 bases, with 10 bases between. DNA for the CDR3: TGTGCCATCAGTGAACGAGGGGAGGAAGCTTTCTTT. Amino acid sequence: CAISERGEEAFF.

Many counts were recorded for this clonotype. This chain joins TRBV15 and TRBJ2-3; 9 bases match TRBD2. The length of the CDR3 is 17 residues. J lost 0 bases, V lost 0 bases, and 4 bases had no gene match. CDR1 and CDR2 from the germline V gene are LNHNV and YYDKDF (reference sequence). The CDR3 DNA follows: TGTGCCACCAGCAGAGACAGCGGGGGGTCTAGCACAGATACGCAGTATTTT. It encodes CATSRDSGGSSTDTQYF.

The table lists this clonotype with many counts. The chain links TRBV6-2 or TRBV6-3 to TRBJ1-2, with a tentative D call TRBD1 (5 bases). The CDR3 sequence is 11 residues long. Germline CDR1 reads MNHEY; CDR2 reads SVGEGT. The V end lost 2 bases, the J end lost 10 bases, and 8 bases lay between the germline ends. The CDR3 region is CASSYPGLYTF. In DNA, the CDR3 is TGTGCCAGCAGTTACCCGGGACTCTACACCTTC.

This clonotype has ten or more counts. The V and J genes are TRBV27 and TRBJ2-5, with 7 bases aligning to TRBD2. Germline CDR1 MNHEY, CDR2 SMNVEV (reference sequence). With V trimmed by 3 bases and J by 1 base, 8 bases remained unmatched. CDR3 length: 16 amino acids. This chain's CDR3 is CASSFLSAGLQETQYF. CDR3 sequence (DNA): TGTGCCAGCAGTTTCCTGTCAGCGGGGCTCCAAGAGACCCAGTACTTC.

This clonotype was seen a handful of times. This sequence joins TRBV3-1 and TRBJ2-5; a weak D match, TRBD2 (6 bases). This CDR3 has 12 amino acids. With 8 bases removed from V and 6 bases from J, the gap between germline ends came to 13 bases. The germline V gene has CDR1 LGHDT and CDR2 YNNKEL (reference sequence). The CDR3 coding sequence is TGTGCCAGCGAACGGGCGGGAAAGACCCAGTACTTC. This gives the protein CASERAGKTQYF.

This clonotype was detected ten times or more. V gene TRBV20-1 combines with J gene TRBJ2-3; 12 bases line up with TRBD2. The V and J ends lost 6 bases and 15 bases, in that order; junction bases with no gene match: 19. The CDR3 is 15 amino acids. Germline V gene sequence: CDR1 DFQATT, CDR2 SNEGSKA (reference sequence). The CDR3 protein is CSANGWETSGGSIYF. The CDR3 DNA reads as TGCAGTGCGAACGGGTGGGAGACTAGCGGGGGCTCCATCTATTTT.

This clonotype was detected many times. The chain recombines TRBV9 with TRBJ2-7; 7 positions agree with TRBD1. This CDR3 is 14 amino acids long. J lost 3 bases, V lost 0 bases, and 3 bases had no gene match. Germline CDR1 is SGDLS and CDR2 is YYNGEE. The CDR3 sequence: CASSVGRGFYEQYF. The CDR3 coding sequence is TGTGCCAGCAGCGTAGGCAGGGGGTTCTACGAGCAGTACTTC.

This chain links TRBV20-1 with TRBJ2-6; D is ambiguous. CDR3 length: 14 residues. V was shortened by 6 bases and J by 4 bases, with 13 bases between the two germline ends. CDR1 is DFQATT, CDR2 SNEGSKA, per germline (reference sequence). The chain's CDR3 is CSAGDPTGANVLTF. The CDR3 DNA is TGCAGTGCGGGCGACCCTACAGGGGCCAACGTCCTGACTTTC.

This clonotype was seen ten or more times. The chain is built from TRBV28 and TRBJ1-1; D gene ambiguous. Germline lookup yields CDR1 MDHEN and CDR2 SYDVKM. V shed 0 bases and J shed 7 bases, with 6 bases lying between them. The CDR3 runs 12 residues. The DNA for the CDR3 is TGTGCCAGCAGTTTATGGGGCAATGAAGCTTTCTTT. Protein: CASSLWGNEAFF.

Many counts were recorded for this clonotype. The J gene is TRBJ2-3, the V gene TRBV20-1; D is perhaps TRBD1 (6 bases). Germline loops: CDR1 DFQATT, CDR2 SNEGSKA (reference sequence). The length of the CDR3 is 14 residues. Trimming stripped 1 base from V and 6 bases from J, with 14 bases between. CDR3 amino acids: CSARGGRAPDTQYF. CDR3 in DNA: TGCAGTGCTAGAGGGGGGCGGGCTCCCGATACGCAGTATTTT.

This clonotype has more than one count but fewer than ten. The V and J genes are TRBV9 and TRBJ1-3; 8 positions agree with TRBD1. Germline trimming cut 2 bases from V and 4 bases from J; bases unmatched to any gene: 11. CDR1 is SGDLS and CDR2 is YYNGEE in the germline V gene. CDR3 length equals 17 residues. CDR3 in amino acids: CASSVSGQGITGNTIYF. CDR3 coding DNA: TGTGCCAGCAGCGTGTCAGGACAGGGTATCACCGGAAACACCATATATTTT.

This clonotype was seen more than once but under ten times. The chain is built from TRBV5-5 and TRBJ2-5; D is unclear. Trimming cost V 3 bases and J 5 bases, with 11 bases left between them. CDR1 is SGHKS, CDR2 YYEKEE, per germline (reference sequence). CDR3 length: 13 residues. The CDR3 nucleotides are TGTGCCAGCAGCTACCCAGATGGGGAGACCCAGTACTTC. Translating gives CASSYPDGETQYF.

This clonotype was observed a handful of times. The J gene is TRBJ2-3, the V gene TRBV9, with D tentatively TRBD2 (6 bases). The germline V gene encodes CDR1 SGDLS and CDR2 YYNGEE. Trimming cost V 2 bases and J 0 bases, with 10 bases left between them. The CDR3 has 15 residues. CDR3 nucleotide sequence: TGTGCCAGCAGCGTCGGAGGGGCTAGCACAGATACGCAGTATTTT. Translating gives CASSVGGASTDTQYF. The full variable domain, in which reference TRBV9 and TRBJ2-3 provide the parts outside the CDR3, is DSGVTQTPKHLITATGQRVTLRCSPRSGDLSVYWYQQSLDQGLQFLIQYYNGEERAKGNILERFSAQQFPDLHSELNLSSLELGDSALYFCASSVGGASTDTQYFGPGTRLTVL.

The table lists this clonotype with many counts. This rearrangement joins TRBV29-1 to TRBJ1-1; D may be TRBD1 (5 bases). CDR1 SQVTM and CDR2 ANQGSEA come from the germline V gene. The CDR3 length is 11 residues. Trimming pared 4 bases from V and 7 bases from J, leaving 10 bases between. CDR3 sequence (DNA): TGCAGCGTTGGGGGGGAGTTTGAAGCTTTCTTT. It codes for CSVGGEFEAFF.

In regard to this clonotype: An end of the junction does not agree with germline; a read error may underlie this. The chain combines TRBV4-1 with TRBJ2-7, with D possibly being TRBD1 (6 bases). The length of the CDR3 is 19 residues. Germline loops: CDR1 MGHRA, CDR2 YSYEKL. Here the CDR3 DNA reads TGTGCCAGGAGCCCCCGTCTCATATCACAGGGATGGCCTACCTACGAGCAGTACTTC. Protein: CARSPRLISQGWPTYEQYF.

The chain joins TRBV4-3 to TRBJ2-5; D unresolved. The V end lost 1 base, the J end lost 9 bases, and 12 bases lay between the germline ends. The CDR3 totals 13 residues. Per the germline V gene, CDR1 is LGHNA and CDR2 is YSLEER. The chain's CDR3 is CASSQGARRSQYF. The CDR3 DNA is TGCGCCAGCAGCCAAGGGGCTAGAAGGTCCCAGTACTTC.

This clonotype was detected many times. The CDR3: CASSPTGPNEQFF. In nucleotides, the CDR3 is TGTGCCAGCAGCCCAACAGGGCCCAATGAGCAGTTCTTC. V and J are TRBV7-3 and TRBJ2-1, with a tentative D call TRBD1 (6 bases). V was cut by 5 bases and J by 6 bases, with 11 bases left in between. Germline V CDR1 and CDR2: SGHTA, FQGTGA. The CDR3 sequence is 13 residues long.